This T cell receptor (beta chain) came from a study of blood T cell repertoires in COVID-19. Measured with immunoSEQ multiplex PCR; TCRdb has only the in-frame clones, and not every one. The data hold tens of thousands of clones, with around 88% observed a single time. Turning to this clone: The junction departs from the called germline gene at one end, perhaps through a read error.

Per the germline V gene, CDR1 is LGHDT and CDR2 is YNNKEL (reference sequence). CDR3 length: 13 amino acids. This sequence joins TRBV3-1 (or the pseudogene TRBV3-2) and TRBJ2-7; D not resolved. This sequence was found in a man aged 55 to 70 with acute or convalescent COVID-19. The sequenced sample was peripheral blood. The CDR3 nucleotides are TGTGCCAGCAGTCAAGGTAGTTGGTACGAGCAGTACTTC. The encoded protein is CASSQGSWYEQYF.